The 8 T cell receptor beta chains below all came from one sample that was sequenced in a study of T cells in Graves' hyperthyroidism and ophthalmopathy. Amplification of TCR beta CDR3 regions used RNA as the template. Carried out on the TCR CDR3, a first-round RT-PCR used the HTBI primer set. From the multiplex PCR reads, TCRdb called clonotypes with MiXCR, one entry per CDR3 protein. The profile shows about 640,000 distinct CDR3 sequences, less than 25% of them singletons. The specimen sequenced was blood. Source of these receptors: a man in his thirties or forties with Graves' ophthalmopathy.

The CDR3 spells CASSQAPGASYEQYF. The DNA of the CDR3 is TGCGCCAGCAGCCAAGCCCCCGGGGCTTCCTACGAGCAGTACTTC. The V gene is TRBV4-3, the J gene TRBJ2-7; D might be TRBD1 or TRBD2, each matching 5 bases. V was cut by 1 base and J by 1 base, with 11 bases left in between. Germline V gives CDR1 LGHNA, CDR2 YSLEER. There are 15 residues in the CDR3.

The J gene is TRBJ1-1, the V gene TRBV7-3; weak D call: TRBD1 (5 bases). V lost 5 bases to trimming and J lost 1 base, with 17 bases between them. This CDR3 is built from 16 residues. Germline loops: CDR1 SGHTA, CDR2 FQGTGA. In DNA form, the CDR3 reads TGTGCCAGCAGCCTAGGGCGCCGGGGGGGGAACACTGAAGCTTTCTTT. The encoded protein is CASSLGRRGGNTEAFF. The whole variable domain, filled in from reference TRBV7-3 and TRBJ1-1, reads GAGVSQTPSNKVTEKGKYVELRCDPISGHTALYWYRQSLGQGPEFLIYFQGTGAADDSGLPNDRFFAVRPEGSVSTLKIQRTERGDSAVYLCASSLGRRGGNTEAFFGQGTRLTVV.

This clonotype turned up a few times. This chain joins TRBV29-1 and TRBJ1-1; D is uncertain. V was cut by 7 bases and J by 0 bases, with 12 bases left in between. The CDR3 is 13 residues long. Germline V CDR1 and CDR2: SQVTM, ANQGSEA. Here the CDR3 reads CSAAGIMNTEAFF. CDR3 nucleotide sequence: TGCAGCGCTGCGGGGATCATGAACACTGAAGCTTTCTTT.

This clonotype was recorded once. The chain recombines TRBV28 with TRBJ2-5; D remains unclear. The germline V gene has CDR1 MDHEN and CDR2 SYDVKM. V was shortened by 3 bases and J by 4 bases, with 9 bases between the two germline ends. CDR3 length: 13 residues. CDR3: CASSFTPAETQYF. The CDR3 nucleotides read TGTGCCAGCAGTTTCACCCCCGCAGAGACCCAGTACTTC.

This clonotype showed up many times. The rearrangement uses TRBV7-9 and TRBJ1-2; D is uncertain. The CDR3 runs to 13 residues. The V gene lost 5 bases and the J gene lost 3 bases, with 10 bases spanning the gap. Germline-derived CDR1 and CDR2 are SEHNR and FQNEAQ (reference sequence). The CDR3 DNA reads TGTGCCAGCAGCCCGAAGAGGGACTATGGCTACACCTTC. It encodes CASSPKRDYGYTF.

This clonotype was seen a handful of times. This chain uses TRBV2 with TRBJ2-1; D may be TRBD1 or TRBD2 (5 bases each). The CDR3 totals 16 residues. The ends were cut back, 6 bases at V and 0 bases at J, with 15 bases in the middle. CDR1 SNHLY and CDR2 FYNNEI come from the germline V gene. Here the CDR3 reads CASRTGTKSSYNEQFF. The CDR3 DNA reads as TGTGCCAGCAGAACCGGGACCAAGAGCTCCTACAATGAGCAGTTCTTC.

V usage is TRBV6-2 or TRBV6-3 and J usage is TRBJ1-5, with D unclear. Germline V gives CDR1 MNHEY, CDR2 SVGEGT. CDR3 length: 10 residues. V was pared by 8 bases and J by 13 bases, with 12 bases between. The CDR3 loop is CASSGVVQHF. In DNA, the CDR3 is TGTGCCAGCTCCGGGGTTGTACAGCATTTT.

This clonotype was counted between two and nine times. The rearrangement links TRBV4-1 to TRBJ2-2, with unresolved D. Trimming took off 4 bases at V and 6 bases at J, with 9 bases between the two ends. Germline V gene sequence: CDR1 MGHRA, CDR2 YSYEKL. CDR3 length equals 13 residues. CDR3 sequence (DNA): TGCGCCAGCAGCCCAATATTAGCCGGGGAGCTGTTTTTT. The encoded protein is CASSPILAGELFF.